One and the same sample provided the 5 T cell receptor beta chains below, sequenced in a study of cytomegalovirus exposure and HLA in healthy donors. Profiled with immunoSEQ multiplex PCR; TCRdb holds only in-frame clones, not every one. The sample carries roughly 68,000 clones, 96% recorded once. The source material was PBMCs. These receptor sequences come from a woman between 18 and 29 years old in good health and CMV-seropositive.

A single count supports this clone. The chain carries TRBV5-1 and TRBJ2-2; 9 bases align to TRBD2. Germline CDR1 SGHRS, CDR2 YFSETQ. CDR3 size: 16 residues. Germline trimming cut 2 bases from V and 1 base from J; bases unmatched to any gene: 3. In DNA, the CDR3 is TGCGCCAGCAGCTTAGCGGGGGGCCTGAACACCGGGGAGCTGTTTTTT. Its protein is CASSLAGGLNTGELFF. The whole variable domain, remainder taken from reference TRBV5-1 and TRBJ2-2, is KAGVTQTPRYLIKTRGQQVTLSCSPISGHRSVSWYQQTPGQGLQFLFEYFSETQRNKGNFPGRFSGRQFSNSRSEMNVSTLELGDSALYLCASSLAGGLNTGELFFGEGSRLTVL.

The chain recombines TRBV2 with TRBJ2-5, with D tentatively TRBD1 (5 bases). The CDR3 has 15 amino acids. The V end was cut by 0 bases, the J end by 5 bases, with 13 bases between. Per germline, CDR1 SNHLY and CDR2 FYNNEI. CDR3: CASSEALAGLETQYF. The CDR3, as DNA: TGTGCCAGCAGTGAAGCGCTTGCAGGGCTTGAGACCCAGTACTTC.

This chain joins TRBV4-1 and TRBJ2-7, with TRBD1 matching 9 bases. This CDR3 is built from 15 residues. Looked up from germline, CDR1 is MGHRA and CDR2 is YSYEKL. V lost 1 base to trimming and J lost 2 bases; unmatched junction nucleotides: 3. In DNA, the CDR3 is TGCGCCAGCAGCCAAGGACAGGGGGGACCCTACGAGCAGTACTTC. This translates into CASSQGQGGPYEQYF.

The V gene is TRBV7-9, the J gene TRBJ2-1; 10 bases match TRBD2. Losses at the gene ends were 3 bases for V and 9 bases for J; bases not matched to a gene: 8. The germline CDR1 and CDR2 sequences are SEHNR and FQNEAQ (reference sequence). The CDR3 contains 15 residues. The CDR3 nucleotides are TGTGCCAGCAGCTTTCTAGCGGGGGTTGAAGGTGAGCAGTTCTTC. Translation: CASSFLAGVEGEQFF.

CDR3 amino acids: CASSPGLSPDEQYF. CDR3 coding DNA: TGTGCCAGCAGCCCAGGTCTGTCCCCGGACGAGCAGTACTTC. V is TRBV11-2 and J is TRBJ2-7; unclear D gene. V lost 5 bases, J lost 5 bases, and 16 bases lay in between. CDR1 and CDR2 from the germline V gene are SGHAT and FQNNGV. This CDR3 is 14 amino acids long. The full variable domain, rest sourced from reference TRBV11-2 and TRBJ2-7, is EAGVAQSPRYKIIEKRQSVAFWCNPISGHATLYWYQQILGQGPKLLIQFQNNGVVDDSQLPKDRFSAERLKGVDSTLKIQPAKLEDSAVYLCASSPGLSPDEQYFGPGTRLTVT.